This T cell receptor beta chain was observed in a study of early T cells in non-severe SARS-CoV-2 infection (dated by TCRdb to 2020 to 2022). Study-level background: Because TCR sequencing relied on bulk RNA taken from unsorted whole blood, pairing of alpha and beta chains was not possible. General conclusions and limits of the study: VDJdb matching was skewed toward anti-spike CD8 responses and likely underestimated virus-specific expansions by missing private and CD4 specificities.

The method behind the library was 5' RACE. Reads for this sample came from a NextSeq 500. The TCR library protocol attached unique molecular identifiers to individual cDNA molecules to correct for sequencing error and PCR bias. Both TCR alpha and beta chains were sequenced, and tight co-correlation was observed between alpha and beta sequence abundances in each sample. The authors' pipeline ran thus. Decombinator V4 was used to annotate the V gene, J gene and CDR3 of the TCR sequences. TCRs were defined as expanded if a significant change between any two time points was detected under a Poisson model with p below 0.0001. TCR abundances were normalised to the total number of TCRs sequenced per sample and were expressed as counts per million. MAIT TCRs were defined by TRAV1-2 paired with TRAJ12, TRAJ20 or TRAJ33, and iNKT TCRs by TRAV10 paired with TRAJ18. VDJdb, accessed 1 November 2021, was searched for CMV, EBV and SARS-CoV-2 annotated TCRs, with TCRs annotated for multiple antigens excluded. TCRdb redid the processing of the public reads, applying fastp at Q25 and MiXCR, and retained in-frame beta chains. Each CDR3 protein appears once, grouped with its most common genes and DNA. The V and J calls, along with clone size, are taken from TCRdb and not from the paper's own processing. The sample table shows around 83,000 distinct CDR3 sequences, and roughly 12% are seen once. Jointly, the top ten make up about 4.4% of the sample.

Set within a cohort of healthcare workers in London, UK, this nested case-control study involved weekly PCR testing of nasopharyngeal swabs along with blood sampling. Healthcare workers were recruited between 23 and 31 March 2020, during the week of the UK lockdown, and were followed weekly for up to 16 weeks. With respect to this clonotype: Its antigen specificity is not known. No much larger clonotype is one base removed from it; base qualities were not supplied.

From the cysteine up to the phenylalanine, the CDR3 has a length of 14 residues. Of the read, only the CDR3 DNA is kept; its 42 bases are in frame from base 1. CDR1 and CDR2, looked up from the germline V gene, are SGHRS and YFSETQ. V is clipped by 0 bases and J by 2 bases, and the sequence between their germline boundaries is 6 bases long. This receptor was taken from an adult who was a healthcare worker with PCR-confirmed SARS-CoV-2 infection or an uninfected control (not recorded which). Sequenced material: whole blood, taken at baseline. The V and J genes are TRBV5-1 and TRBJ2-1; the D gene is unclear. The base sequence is TGCGCCAGCAGCTTGGCGACAACCTACAATGAGCAGTTCTTC. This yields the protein CASSLATTYNEQFF.